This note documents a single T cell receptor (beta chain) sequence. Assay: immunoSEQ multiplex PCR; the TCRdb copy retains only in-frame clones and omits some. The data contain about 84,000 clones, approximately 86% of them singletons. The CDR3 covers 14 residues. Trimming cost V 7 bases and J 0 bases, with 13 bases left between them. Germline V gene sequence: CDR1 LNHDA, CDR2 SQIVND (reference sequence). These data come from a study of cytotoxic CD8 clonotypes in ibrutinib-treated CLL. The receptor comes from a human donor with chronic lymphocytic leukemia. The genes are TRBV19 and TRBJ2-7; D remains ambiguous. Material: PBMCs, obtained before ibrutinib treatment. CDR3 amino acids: CASTQERSSYEQYF. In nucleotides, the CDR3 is TGTGCCAGTACCCAGGAGAGGAGCTCCTACGAGCAGTACTTC.